Included here is one TCR beta chain sequence, with context. Antigen: not known. This record belongs to a study of T cell repertoires in cytomegalovirus infection. Study as a whole: It was the public TCR beta signatures that indicated both CMV infection and matching HLA type.

CDR1 MNHNS and CDR2 SASEGT come from the germline V gene. Trimming cost V 8 bases and J 3 bases; bases outside gene matches: 6. The CDR3 has 15 residues. Study-level points and caveats: In two of eight donors, the top clonotype was HLA-C-restricted CMV-specific.

TCRdb used MiXCR to reprocess the reads, holding one entry per CDR3 protein. The profile shows 250,000 or so distinct CDR3 sequences, 8% to 9.5% of them singletons. The receptor was isolated from a human donor in good health (CMV status not recorded). Some clones in this sample may be carry-over from other donors' samples. The genes are TRBV6-1 and TRBJ2-4, with 11 bases identical to TRBD2. Sequenced material: PBMCs. CDR3 amino acids: CASLLLAGGKNIQYF. The CDR3, as DNA: TGTGCCAGCTTGTTGCTAGCGGGAGGCAAAAACATTCAGTACTTC.